One sample yielded the 2 T cell receptor beta chains listed below, sequenced in a study of cytomegalovirus exposure and HLA in healthy donors. Primers for the PCR totalled 60 Vbeta and 13 Jbeta. Assay used: immunoSEQ multiplex PCR; TCRdb lists only in-frame clones, some missing. This sample has 200,000 to 250,000 clones, with approximately 80% found just once. Sequenced material: PBMCs. The receptors come from a man over 45 in good health and CMV-seronegative.

V gene TRBV27 combines with J gene TRBJ2-3; 7 nucleotides agree with TRBD2. V lost 6 bases and J lost 0; bases outside the gene matches: 9. The CDR3 has 16 residues. Germline assignment: CDR1 MNHEY and CDR2 SMNVEV (reference sequence). The CDR3 sequence is CASRMRLAVSTDTQYF. CDR3 in DNA: TGTGCCAGCAGGATGAGGCTAGCGGTTAGCACAGATACGCAGTATTTT.

The genes are TRBV30 and TRBJ2-3; maybe TRBD1 (6 bases). Trimming removed 1 base from V and 0 bases from J, with 11 bases in between. Germline CDR1 and CDR2: GTSNPN and SVGIG (reference sequence). The CDR3 has 15 amino acids. Here the CDR3 DNA reads TGTGCCTGGAGTGAGCAGGGGCTCAGCACAGATACGCAGTATTTT. Encoded protein: CAWSEQGLSTDTQYF.